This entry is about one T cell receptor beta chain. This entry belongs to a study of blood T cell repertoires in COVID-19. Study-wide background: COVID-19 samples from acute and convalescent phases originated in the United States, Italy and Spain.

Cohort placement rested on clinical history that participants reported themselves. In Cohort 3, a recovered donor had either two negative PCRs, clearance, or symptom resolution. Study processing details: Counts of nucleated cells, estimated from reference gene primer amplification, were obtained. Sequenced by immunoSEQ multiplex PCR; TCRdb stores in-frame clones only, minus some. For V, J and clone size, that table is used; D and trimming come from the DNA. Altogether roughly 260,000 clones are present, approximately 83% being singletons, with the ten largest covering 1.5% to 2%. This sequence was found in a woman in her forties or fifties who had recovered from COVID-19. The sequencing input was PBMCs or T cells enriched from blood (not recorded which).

The CDR3 loop is CASSPSSGQSSYEQYF. The CDR3 DNA sequence: TGTGCCAGCTCACCTTCATCCGGACAAAGCTCCTACGAGCAGTACTTC. The gene calls are TRBV18 and TRBJ2-7; tentatively, D is TRBD1 (5 bases). There are 16 residues in the CDR3. From germline, CDR1 is KGHSH and CDR2 LQKENI. With 3 bases removed from V and 0 bases from J, the gap between germline ends came to 15 bases.